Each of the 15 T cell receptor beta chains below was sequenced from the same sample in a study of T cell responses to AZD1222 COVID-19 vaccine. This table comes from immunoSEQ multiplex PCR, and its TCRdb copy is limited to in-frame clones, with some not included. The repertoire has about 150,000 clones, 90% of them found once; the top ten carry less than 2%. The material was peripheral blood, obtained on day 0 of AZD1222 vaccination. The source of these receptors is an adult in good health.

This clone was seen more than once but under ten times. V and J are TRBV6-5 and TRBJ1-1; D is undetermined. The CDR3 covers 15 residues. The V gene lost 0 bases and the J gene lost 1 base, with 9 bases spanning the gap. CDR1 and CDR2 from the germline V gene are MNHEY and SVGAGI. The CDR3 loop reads CASSYSRSGNTEAFF. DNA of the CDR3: TGTGCCAGCAGTTACTCGCGCAGCGGGAACACTGAAGCTTTCTTT.

CDR3 nucleotide sequence: TGTGCCAGCAGTTTTAGGACAGGGGACTACTACGAGCAGTACTTC. Its translation is CASSFRTGDYYEQYF. The V gene is TRBV27, the J gene TRBJ2-7; 9 bases are a match to TRBD1. Losses at the gene ends were 3 bases for V and 3 bases for J; bases not matched to a gene: 6. This CDR3 has 15 amino acids. Germline V gives CDR1 MNHEY, CDR2 SMNVEV (reference sequence).

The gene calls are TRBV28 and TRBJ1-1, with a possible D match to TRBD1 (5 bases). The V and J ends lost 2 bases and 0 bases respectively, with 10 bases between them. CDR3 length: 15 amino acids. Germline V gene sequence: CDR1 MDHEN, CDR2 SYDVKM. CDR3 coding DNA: TGTGCCAGCAGTTTACAGGGTGGAGTGAACACTGAAGCTTTCTTT. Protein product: CASSLQGGVNTEAFF.

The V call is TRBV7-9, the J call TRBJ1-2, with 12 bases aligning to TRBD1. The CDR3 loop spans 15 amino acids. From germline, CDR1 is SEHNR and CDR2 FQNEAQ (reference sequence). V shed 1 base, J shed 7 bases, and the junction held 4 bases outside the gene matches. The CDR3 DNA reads TGTGCCAGCAGCTTAGTGGGACAGGGGGCTACTGGCTACACCTTC. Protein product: CASSLVGQGATGYTF.

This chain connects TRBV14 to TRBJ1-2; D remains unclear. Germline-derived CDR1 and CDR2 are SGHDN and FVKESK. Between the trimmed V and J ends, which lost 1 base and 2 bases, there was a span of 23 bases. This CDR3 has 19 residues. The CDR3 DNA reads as TGTGCCAGCAGCCAAGTCAGCGTTGCCGAGGGCTACACCAACTATGGCTACACCTTC. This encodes CASSQVSVAEGYTNYGYTF.

CDR3 DNA: TGTGCCAGCAGCGCCCGACCAGACACCGGGGAGCTGTTTTTT. Its protein is CASSARPDTGELFF. The V and J genes are TRBV7-3 and TRBJ2-2; D uncertain. V lost 5 bases, J lost 3 bases, and 10 bases lay in between. Germline CDR1 and CDR2: SGHTA and FQGTGA. The CDR3 totals 14 residues.

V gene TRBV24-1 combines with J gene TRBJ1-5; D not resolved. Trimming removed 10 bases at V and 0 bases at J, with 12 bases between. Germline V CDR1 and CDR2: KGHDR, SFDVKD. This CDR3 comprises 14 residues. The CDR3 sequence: CATSGRYSNQPQHF. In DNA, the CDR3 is TGTGCCACTTCCGGACGGTATAGCAATCAGCCCCAGCATTTT.

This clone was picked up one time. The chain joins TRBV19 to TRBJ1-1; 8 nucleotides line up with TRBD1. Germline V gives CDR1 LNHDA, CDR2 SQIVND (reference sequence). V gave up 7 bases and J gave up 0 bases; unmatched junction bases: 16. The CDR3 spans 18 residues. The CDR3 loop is CASNDPDRAKRLNTEAFF. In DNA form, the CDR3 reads TGTGCCAGTAATGATCCGGACAGGGCAAAAAGGCTGAACACTGAAGCTTTCTTT.

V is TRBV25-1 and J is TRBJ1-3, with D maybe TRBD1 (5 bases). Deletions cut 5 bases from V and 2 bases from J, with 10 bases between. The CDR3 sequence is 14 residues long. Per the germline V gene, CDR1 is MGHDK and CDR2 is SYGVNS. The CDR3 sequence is CASSWDPAGNTIYF. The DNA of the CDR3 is TGTGCCAGCAGTTGGGACCCCGCTGGAAACACCATATATTTT.

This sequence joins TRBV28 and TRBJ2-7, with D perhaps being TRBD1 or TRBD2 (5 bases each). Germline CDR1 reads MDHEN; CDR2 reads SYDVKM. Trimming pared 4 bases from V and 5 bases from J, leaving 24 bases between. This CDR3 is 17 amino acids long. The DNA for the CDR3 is TGTGCCAGCAGTTCAAACCTAGCAATGGGTTTGGGGGACGAGCAGTACTTC. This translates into CASSSNLAMGLGDEQYF.

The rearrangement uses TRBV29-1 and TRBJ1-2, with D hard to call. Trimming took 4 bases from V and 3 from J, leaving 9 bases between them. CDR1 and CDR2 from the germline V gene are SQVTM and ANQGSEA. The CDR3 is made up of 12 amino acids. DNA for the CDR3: TGCAGCGTTGTAATACAGTACTATGGCTACACCTTC. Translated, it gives CSVVIQYYGYTF.

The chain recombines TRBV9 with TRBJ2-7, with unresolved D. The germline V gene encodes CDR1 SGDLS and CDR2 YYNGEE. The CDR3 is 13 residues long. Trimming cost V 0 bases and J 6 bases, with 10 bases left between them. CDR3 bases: TGTGCCAGCAGCGTAGACCTCGGTTTCGAGCAGTACTTC. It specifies CASSVDLGFEQYF.

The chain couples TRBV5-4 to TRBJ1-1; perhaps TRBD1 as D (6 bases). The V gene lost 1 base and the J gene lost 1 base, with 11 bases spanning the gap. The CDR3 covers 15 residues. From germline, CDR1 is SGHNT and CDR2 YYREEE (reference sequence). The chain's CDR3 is CASSLLGQKNTEAFF. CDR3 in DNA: TGTGCCAGCAGCTTGCTAGGACAGAAGAACACTGAAGCTTTCTTT.

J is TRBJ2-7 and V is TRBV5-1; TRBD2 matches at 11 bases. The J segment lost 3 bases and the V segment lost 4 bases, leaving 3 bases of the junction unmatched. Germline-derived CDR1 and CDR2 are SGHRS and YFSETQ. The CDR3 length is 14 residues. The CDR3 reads CASSGTSGYYEQYF. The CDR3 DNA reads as TGCGCCAGCAGCGGGACTAGCGGTTACTACGAGCAGTACTTC.

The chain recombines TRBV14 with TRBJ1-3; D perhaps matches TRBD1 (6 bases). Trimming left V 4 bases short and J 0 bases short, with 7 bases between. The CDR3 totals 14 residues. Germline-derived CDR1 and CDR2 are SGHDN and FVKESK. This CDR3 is CASSLDSSGNTIYF. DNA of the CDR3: TGTGCCAGCAGCCTGGACAGCTCTGGAAACACCATATATTTT. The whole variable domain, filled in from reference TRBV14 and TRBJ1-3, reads EAGVTQFPSHSVIEKGQTVTLRCDPISGHDNLYWYRRVMGKEIKFLLHFVKESKQDESGMPNNRFLAERTGGTYSTLKVQPAELEDSGVYFCASSLDSSGNTIYFGEGSWLTVV.